The next 17 T cell receptor beta chains were all read from a single sample in a study of blood T cell repertoires in COVID-19. Assay: immunoSEQ multiplex PCR; the TCRdb copy retains only in-frame clones and omits some. The data contain about 210,000 clones, around 90% of them singletons. The sequencing sample was made of peripheral blood. All receptors come from a man aged 18 to 29 with active or convalescent COVID-19.

The rearrangement uses TRBV6-5 and TRBJ1-5, with a weak D call TRBD1 (5 bases). From germline, CDR1 is MNHEY and CDR2 SVGAGI. The CDR3 extends over 15 amino acids. The V end was cut by 6 bases, the J end by 2 bases, with 14 bases between. The CDR3 here is CASRPRVGGNQPQHF. The CDR3 nucleotides are TGTGCCAGCAGGCCCAGGGTAGGAGGCAATCAGCCCCAGCATTTT.

The chain joins TRBV6-4 to TRBJ1-1, with unresolved D. V lost 6 bases, J lost 0 bases, and 8 bases lay in between. The CDR3 is made up of 13 amino acids. Germline V gives CDR1 MRHNA, CDR2 SNTAGT. CDR3 sequence reads: CASRLELNTEAFF. The CDR3 DNA is TGTGCCAGCAGGCTGGAGCTGAACACTGAAGCTTTCTTT.

The chain is built from TRBV21-1 and TRBJ2-2; the table names TRBD2, a call not compared with the DNA. TRBV21-1 represents a pseudogene. There are 16 residues in the CDR3. The CDR3 sequence: CASSSRLASNTGELFF. CDR3 sequence (DNA): TGTGCCAGCAGCTCCCGACTAGCGTCGAACACCGGGGAGCTGTTTTTT.

The chain carries TRBV5-6 and TRBJ1-4; TRBD1 matches at 7 bases. Germline lookup yields CDR1 SGHDT and CDR2 YYEEEE. The V and J ends lost 5 bases and 2 bases, in that order; junction bases with no gene match: 6. This CDR3 spans 15 amino acids. The CDR3 DNA sequence: TGTGCCAGCAGTCGTCCGGGACAGACTAATGAAAAACTGTTTTTT. Translated, it gives CASSRPGQTNEKLFF.

This chain connects TRBV6-5 to TRBJ1-4; 7 nucleotides align to TRBD1. The CDR3 extends over 12 amino acids. Per the germline V gene, CDR1 is MNHEY and CDR2 is SVGAGI. CDR3 amino acids: CASGGLNEKLFF. In DNA form, the CDR3 reads TGTGCGTCAGGGGGTCTTAATGAAAAACTGTTTTTT.

V is TRBV19 and J is TRBJ1-1; D not certain. V lost 3 bases and J 8 bases, leaving 10 bases between the germline ends. The CDR3 consists of 12 residues. Looked up from germline, CDR1 is LNHDA and CDR2 is SQIVND (reference sequence). The chain's CDR3 is CASSISGSEAFF. The CDR3 bases are TGTGCCAGTAGTATTTCGGGGTCCGAAGCTTTCTTT.

The DNA for the CDR3 is TGCAGCGTCTCCCGGGACATCTCAGATACGCAGTATTTT. It translates to CSVSRDISDTQYF. The rearrangement links TRBV29-1 to TRBJ2-3, with D maybe TRBD1 (6 bases). Between the trimmed V and J ends, which lost 6 bases and 4 bases, there was a span of 14 bases. The CDR3 runs 13 residues. CDR1 is SQVTM, CDR2 ANQGSEA, per germline.

This chain joins TRBV5-1 and TRBJ2-3; TRBD2 is a possible D gene (6 bases). This CDR3 has 13 amino acids. The germline gives CDR1 SGHRS, CDR2 YFSETQ. V was pared by 3 bases and J by 14 bases, with 19 bases between. The DNA for the CDR3 is TGCGCCAGCAGCTCTTCCCGGGACTCCCTCGGGTATTTT. Its translation: CASSSSRDSLGYF.

This rearrangement joins TRBV11-2 to TRBJ1-2; D is possibly TRBD1 (6 bases). With 5 bases removed from V and 2 bases from J, the gap between germline ends came to 24 bases. CDR1 and CDR2 from the germline V gene are SGHAT and FQNNGV. This CDR3 contains 18 residues. DNA of the CDR3: TGTGCCAGCAGCCCCCCCCTCGACAGGCTCTTATCAAACTATGGCTACACCTTC. This encodes CASSPPLDRLLSNYGYTF.

The J gene is TRBJ2-3, the V gene TRBV3-1 (or the pseudogene TRBV3-2); a possible D gene is TRBD2 (6 bases). V shed 4 bases and J shed 7 bases, with 15 bases lying between them. From germline, CDR1 is LGHDT and CDR2 YNNKEL (reference sequence). The CDR3 length is 14 residues. DNA of the CDR3: TGTGCCAGCAGCCCACCGACTAGTAGATATACGCAGTATTTT. Translation gives CASSPPTSRYTQYF.

V gene TRBV10-3 combines with J gene TRBJ2-2, with D tentatively TRBD1 (6 bases). The germline gives CDR1 ENHRY, CDR2 SYGVKD. The CDR3 is made up of 13 amino acids. Trimming took 6 bases from V and 5 from J, leaving 10 bases between them. CDR3 nucleotide sequence: TGTGCCATCAGACAGGGTCCAACCGGGGAGCTGTTTTTT. Protein: CAIRQGPTGELFF.

The genes are TRBV5-1 and TRBJ1-1; tentatively, D is TRBD1 (6 bases). The germline V gene has CDR1 SGHRS and CDR2 YFSETQ. Trimming took 4 bases from V and 1 from J, leaving 11 bases between them. The CDR3 runs to 14 residues. The DNA for the CDR3 is TGCGCCAGCAGCCCATCGGACAGGAACACTGAAGCTTTCTTT. It codes for CASSPSDRNTEAFF.

This clone occurred once. The chain is built from TRBV4-3 and TRBJ2-1, with D possibly matching TRBD2 (6 bases). The CDR3 covers 14 residues. From germline, CDR1 is LGHNA and CDR2 YSLEER. The V and J ends lost 1 base and 6 bases respectively, with 10 bases between them. As DNA, the CDR3 is TGCGCCAGCAGCCAAGGCCAGGGACTCAATGAGCAGTTCTTC. This codes for CASSQGQGLNEQFF.

This clone came up once. The rearrangement joins TRBV19 to TRBJ2-1; 7 bases map to TRBD2. The CDR3 runs to 12 residues. Germline assignment: CDR1 LNHDA and CDR2 SQIVND (reference sequence). Germline trimming cut 4 bases from V and 8 bases from J; bases unmatched to any gene: 2. As DNA, the CDR3 is TGTGCCAGTAGTACGGCGGGAGATGAGCAGTTCTTC. It is translated as CASSTAGDEQFF.

This clone was seen more than once but under ten times. The chain couples TRBV10-3 to TRBJ1-1, with D maybe TRBD1 (6 bases). The germline V and J ends were trimmed by 6 bases and 8 bases, with 10 bases remaining between them. This CDR3 region has 11 residues. CDR1 is ENHRY, CDR2 SYGVKD, per germline. CDR3 in DNA: TGTGCCATCAGAGAAGACAGGGAAGCTTTCTTT. It yields the protein CAIREDREAFF.

The V call is TRBV29-1, the J call TRBJ1-6, with TRBD1 identical over 8 bases. V was clipped by 4 bases and J by 10 bases; unmatched bases: 9. CDR3 length equals 14 residues. Germline lookup yields CDR1 SQVTM and CDR2 ANQGSEA. The CDR3 bases are TGCAGCGTTGGGACAGGGAATGGTAGATCACCCCTCCACTTT. This encodes CSVGTGNGRSPLHF.

This rearrangement joins TRBV7-3 to TRBJ1-2; 8 positions agree with TRBD1. The CDR3 sequence is 14 residues long. The germline CDR1 and CDR2 sequences are SGHTA and FQGTGA. The trim removed 2 bases at V and 10 bases at J, leaving 9 bases unmatched. For the CDR3, the DNA is TGTGCCAGCAGCTTATTTCCAACAGGGGGGAACTACACCTTC. It specifies CASSLFPTGGNYTF.